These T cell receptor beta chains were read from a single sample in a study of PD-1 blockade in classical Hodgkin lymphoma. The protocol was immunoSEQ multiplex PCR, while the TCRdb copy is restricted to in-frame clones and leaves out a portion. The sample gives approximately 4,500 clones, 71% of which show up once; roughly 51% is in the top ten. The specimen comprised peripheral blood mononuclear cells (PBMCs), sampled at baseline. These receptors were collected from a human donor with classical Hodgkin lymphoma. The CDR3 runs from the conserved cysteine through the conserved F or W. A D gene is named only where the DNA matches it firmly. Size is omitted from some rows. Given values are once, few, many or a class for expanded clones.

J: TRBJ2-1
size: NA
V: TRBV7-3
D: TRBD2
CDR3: CASSLRLAGGQFF
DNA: TGTGCCAGCAGCTTAAGGCTAGCGGGAGGACAGTTCTTC

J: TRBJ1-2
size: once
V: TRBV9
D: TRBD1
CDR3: CASSVITGGSGYTF
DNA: TGTGCCAGCAGCGTCATTACAGGGGGCTCTGGCTACACCTTC

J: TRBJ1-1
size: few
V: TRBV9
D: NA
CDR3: CASSVGRGTEAFF
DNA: TGTGCCAGCAGCGTAGGGAGGGGCACTGAAGCTTTCTTT

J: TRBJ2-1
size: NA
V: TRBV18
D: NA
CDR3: CASSPEGRPRNEQFF
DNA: TGTGCCAGCTCACCGGAGGGACGCCCTAGGAATGAGCAGTTCTTC

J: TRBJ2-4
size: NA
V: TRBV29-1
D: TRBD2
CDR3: CSVLATSNQNIQYF
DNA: TGCAGCGTTTTGGCGACTAGCAATCAAAACATTCAGTACTTC

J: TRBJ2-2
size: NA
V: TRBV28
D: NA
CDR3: CASSLSAGWGGELFF
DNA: TGTGCCAGCAGTTTATCGGCAGGGTGGGGCGGGGAGCTGTTTTTT

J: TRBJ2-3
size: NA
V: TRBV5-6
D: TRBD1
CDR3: CATIIQGAYSDTQYF
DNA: TGTGCCACAATAATACAGGGGGCATATTCAGATACGCAGTATTTT

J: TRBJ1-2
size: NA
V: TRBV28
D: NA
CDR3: CASSSTSGTPFGYTF
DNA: TGTGCCAGCAGTTCCACCTCCGGGACTCCCTTTGGCTACACCTTC

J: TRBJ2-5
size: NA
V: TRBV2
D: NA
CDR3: CASSEAPGEEQYF
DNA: TGTGCCAGCAGTGAAGCTCCAGGGGAAGAGCAGTACTTC

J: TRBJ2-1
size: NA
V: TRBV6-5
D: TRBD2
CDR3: CASSYSPSGRADEQFF
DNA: TGTGCCAGCAGTTACTCGCCTAGCGGGAGGGCTGATGAGCAGTTCTTC

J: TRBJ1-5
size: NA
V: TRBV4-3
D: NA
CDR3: CASSQVGTTGHYQPQHF
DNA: TGCGCCAGCAGCCAAGTAGGGACGACAGGCCACTATCAGCCCCAGCATTTT

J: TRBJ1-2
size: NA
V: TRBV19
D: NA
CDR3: CASGSFGGNYGYTF
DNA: TGTGCCAGTGGATCTTTTGGGGGCAACTATGGCTACACCTTC

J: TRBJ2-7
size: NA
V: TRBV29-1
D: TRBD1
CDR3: CSVVTGGEGEQYF
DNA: TGCAGCGTCGTGACAGGGGGCGAAGGGGAGCAGTACTTC

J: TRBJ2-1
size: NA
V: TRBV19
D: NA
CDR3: CASSMERSSSYNEQFF
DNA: TGTGCCAGTAGTATGGAGCGGTCAAGCTCCTACAATGAGCAGTTCTTC

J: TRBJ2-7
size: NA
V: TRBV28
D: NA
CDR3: CASTRTPRGYEQYF
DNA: TGTGCCAGCACTCGGACTCCCCGAGGGTACGAGCAGTACTTC

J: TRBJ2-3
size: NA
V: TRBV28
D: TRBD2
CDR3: CASSLWGASGREANTQYF
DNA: TGTGCCAGCAGTTTATGGGGGGCTAGCGGGAGGGAAGCGAATACGCAGTATTTT

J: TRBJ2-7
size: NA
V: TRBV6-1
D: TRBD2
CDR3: CASTFPISGSYGQYF
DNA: TGTGCCAGCACCTTCCCAATTAGCGGGAGTTATGGGCAGTACTTC

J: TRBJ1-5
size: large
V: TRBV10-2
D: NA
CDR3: CASSQDYPDSNQPQHF
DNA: TGCGCCAGCAGTCAAGACTATCCGGATAGCAATCAGCCCCAGCATTTT

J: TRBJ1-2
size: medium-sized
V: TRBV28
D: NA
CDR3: CASGRGGLGYGYTF
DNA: TGTGCCAGCGGGAGGGGCGGGCTTGGTTATGGCTACACCTTC

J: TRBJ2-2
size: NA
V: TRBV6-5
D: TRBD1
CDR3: CASRPGQGPSGELFF
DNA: TGTGCCAGCAGACCCGGACAGGGGCCCTCCGGGGAGCTGTTTTTT

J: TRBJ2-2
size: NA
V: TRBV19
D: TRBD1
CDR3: CASLDRALGTGELFF
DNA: TGTGCCAGCCTTGACAGGGCCCTTGGCACCGGGGAGCTGTTTTTT

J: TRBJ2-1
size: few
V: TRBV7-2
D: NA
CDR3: CASELSGPLWEQFF
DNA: TGTGCCAGCGAACTAAGTGGGCCCCTTTGGGAGCAGTTCTTC

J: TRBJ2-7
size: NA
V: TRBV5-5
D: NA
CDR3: CASSLGQAAQGEQYF
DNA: TGTGCCAGCAGCTTAGGGCAGGCCGCCCAGGGGGAGCAGTACTTC

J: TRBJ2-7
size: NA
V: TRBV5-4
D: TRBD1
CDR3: CASSYGQGLYEQYF
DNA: TGCGCCAGCAGCTACGGACAGGGTTTGTACGAGCAGTACTTC

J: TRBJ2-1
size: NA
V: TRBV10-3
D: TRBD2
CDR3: CAITTGTSGNEQFF
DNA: TGTGCCATCACCACCGGGACTAGCGGCAATGAGCAGTTCTTC

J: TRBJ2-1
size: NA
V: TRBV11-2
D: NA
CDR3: CASSLGDNEQFF
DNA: TGTGCCAGCAGCTTAGGGGACAATGAGCAGTTCTTC

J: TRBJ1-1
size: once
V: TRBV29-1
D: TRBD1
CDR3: CSVDIQGIGEVFF
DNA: TGCAGCGTTGATATACAGGGGATCGGTGAAGTTTTCTTT

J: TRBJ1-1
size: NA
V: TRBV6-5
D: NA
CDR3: CASSYRGAAWTEAFF
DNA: TGTGCCAGCAGTTACCGGGGGGCCGCGTGGACTGAAGCTTTCTTT

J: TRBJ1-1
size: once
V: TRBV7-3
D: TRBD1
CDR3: CASSTTGGTEAFF
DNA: TGTGCCAGCAGCACGACAGGGGGGACTGAAGCTTTCTTT

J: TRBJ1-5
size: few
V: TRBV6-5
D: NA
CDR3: CASSYSAAGDPPQHF
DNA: TGTGCCAGCAGTTACTCGGCGGCAGGGGATCCGCCCCAGCATTTT

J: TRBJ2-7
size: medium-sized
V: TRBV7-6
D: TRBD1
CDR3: CASSYGTGLTYEQYF
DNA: TGTGCCAGCAGTTACGGGACAGGGCTCACCTACGAGCAGTACTTC

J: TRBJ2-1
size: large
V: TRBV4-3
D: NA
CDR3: CASSDYNEQFF
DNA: TGCGCCAGCAGCGATTACAATGAGCAGTTCTTC

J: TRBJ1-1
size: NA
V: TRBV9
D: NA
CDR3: CASSPTDSPNTEAFF
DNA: TGTGCCAGCAGCCCCACGGACAGCCCGAACACTGAAGCTTTCTTT

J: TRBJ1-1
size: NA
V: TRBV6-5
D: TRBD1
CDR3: CASQGGIVIGAEAFF
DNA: TGTGCCAGTCAGGGGGGGATAGTTATTGGAGCTGAAGCTTTCTTT

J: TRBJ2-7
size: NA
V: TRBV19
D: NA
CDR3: CASSPQTGTVSYEQYF
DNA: TGTGCCAGTAGTCCTCAAACCGGGACGGTCTCCTACGAGCAGTACTTC

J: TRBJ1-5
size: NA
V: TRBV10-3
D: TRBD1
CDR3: CAISESGVTGQQPQHF
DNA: TGTGCCATCAGTGAGTCGGGTGTGACAGGGCAACAGCCCCAGCATTTT

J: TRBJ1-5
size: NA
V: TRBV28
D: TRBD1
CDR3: CASSPRDRSIYSNQPQHF
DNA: TGTGCCAGCAGTCCTCGGGACAGGTCTATTTATAGCAATCAGCCCCAGCATTTT

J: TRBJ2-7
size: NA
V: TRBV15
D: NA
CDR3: CATSRDQASSEQYF
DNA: TGTGCCACCAGCAGAGATCAGGCGTCTTCCGAGCAGTACTTC

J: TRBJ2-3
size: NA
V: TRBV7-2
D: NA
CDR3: CASRRERTDTQYF
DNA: TGTGCCAGCAGACGAGAACGCACAGATACGCAGTATTTT

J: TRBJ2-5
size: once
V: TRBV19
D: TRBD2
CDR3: CASSNPGTSGSPGETQYF
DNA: TGTGCCAGTAGTAACCCTGGGACTAGCGGGAGTCCGGGGGAGACCCAGTACTTC

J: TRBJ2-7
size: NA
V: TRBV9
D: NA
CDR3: CASSVKGAGDYEQYF
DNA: TGTGCCAGCAGCGTAAAAGGGGCCGGAGACTACGAGCAGTACTTC

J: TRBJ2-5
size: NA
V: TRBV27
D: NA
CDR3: CASSFRGRETQYF
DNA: TGTGCCAGCAGTTTCCGGGGGAGGGAGACCCAGTACTTC

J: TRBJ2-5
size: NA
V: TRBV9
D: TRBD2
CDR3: CASSVAPSREETQYF
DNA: TGTGCCAGCAGCGTAGCCCCCTCGCGGGAGGAGACCCAGTACTTC

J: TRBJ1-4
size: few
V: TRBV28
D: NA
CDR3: CASSCNVGEGVEKLFF
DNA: TGTGCCAGCAGTTGCAATGTGGGAGAGGGAGTTGAAAAACTGTTTTTT

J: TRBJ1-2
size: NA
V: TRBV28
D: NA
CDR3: CASSRGSSGNTF
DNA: TGTGCCAGCAGCCGAGGGTCAAGCGGGAACACCTTC

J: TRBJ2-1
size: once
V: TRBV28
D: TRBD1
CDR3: CASSPWTGRGIDNEQFF
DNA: TGTGCCAGCAGTCCCTGGACAGGCCGGGGCATAGACAATGAGCAGTTCTTC

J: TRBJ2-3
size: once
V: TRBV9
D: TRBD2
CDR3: CASSVGLAGGTDTQYF
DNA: TGTGCCAGCAGCGTAGGACTAGCGGGGGGGACAGATACGCAGTATTTT

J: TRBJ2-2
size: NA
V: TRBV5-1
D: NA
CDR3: CASSPTTGNTGELFF
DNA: TGCGCCAGCAGCCCCACGACAGGGAACACCGGGGAGCTGTTTTTT

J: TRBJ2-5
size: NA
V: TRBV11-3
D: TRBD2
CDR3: CASSIRGGQETQYF
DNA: TGTGCCAGCAGCATCCGGGGGGGCCAAGAGACCCAGTACTTC